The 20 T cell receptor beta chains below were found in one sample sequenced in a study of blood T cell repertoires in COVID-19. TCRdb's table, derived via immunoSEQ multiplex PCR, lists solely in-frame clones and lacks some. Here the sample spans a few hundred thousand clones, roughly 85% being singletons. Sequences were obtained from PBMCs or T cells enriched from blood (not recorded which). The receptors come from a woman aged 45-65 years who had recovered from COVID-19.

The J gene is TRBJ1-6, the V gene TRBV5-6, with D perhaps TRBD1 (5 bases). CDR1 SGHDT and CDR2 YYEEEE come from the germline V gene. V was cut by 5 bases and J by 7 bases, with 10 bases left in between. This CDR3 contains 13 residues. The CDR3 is CASSGGLNSPLHF. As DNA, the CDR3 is TGTGCCAGCAGTGGGGGGTTGAATTCACCCCTCCACTTT.

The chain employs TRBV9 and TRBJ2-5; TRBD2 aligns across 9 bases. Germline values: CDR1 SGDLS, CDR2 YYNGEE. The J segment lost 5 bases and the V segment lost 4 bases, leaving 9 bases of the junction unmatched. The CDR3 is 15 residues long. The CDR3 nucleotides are TGTGCCAGCAGCTCGTGGGCGGGAGGGATGGAGACCCAGTACTTC. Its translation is CASSSWAGGMETQYF.

The CDR3 DNA reads TGTGCCAGCAGAAGCGCTTTCACAGATACGCAGTATTTT. Translated, it gives CASRSAFTDTQYF. This sequence joins TRBV2 and TRBJ2-3, with unresolved D. The CDR3 spans 13 residues. The ends were cut back, 6 bases at V and 2 bases at J, with 9 bases in the middle. The germline CDR1 and CDR2 sequences are SNHLY and FYNNEI.

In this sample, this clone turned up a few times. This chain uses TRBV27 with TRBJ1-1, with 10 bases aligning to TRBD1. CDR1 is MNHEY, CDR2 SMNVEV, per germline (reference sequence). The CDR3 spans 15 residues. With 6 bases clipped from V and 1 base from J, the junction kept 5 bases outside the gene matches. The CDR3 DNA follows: TGTGCCAGCAGGATTGACAGGGGGCGGAACACTGAAGCTTTCTTT. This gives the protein CASRIDRGRNTEAFF.

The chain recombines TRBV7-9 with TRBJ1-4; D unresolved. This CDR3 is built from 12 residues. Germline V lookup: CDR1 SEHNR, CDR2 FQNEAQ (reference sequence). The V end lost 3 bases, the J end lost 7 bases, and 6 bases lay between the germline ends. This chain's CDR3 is CASSFMSEKLFF. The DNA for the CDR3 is TGTGCCAGCAGCTTTATGAGTGAAAAACTGTTTTTT.

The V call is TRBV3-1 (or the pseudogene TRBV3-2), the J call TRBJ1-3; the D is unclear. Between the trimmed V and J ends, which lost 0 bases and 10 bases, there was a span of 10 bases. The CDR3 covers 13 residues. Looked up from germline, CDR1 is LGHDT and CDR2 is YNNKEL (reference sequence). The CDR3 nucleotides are TGTGCCAGCAGCCAAGATGTTAGTGAGACCATATATTTT. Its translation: CASSQDVSETIYF.

The CDR3 loop is CASSPVKGVQETQYF. CDR3 DNA: TGTGCCAGCTCACCAGTCAAGGGGGTCCAAGAGACCCAGTACTTC. The chain recombines TRBV18 with TRBJ2-5; maybe TRBD1 (6 bases). V was clipped by 2 bases and J by 1 base, with 11 bases between them. The CDR3 is 15 residues long. Germline V gives CDR1 KGHSH, CDR2 LQKENI.

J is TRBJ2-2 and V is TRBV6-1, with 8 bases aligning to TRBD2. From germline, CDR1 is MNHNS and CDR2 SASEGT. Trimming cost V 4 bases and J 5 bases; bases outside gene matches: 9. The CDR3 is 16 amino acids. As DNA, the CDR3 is TGTGCCAGCAGTGCTGTCGGGGGGGCCCGAACCGGGGAGCTGTTTTTT. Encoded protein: CASSAVGGARTGELFF.

CDR3 sequence reads: CASTLLTSGGASNTQYF. The CDR3 DNA reads TGTGCCAGTACCCTTCTGACTAGCGGGGGGGCCTCGAATACGCAGTATTTT. The chain joins TRBV11-2 to TRBJ2-3; 14 bases are shared with TRBD2. Looked up from germline, CDR1 is SGHAT and CDR2 is FQNNGV. The CDR3 extends over 17 amino acids. V lost 9 bases and J lost 7; bases outside the gene matches: 15.

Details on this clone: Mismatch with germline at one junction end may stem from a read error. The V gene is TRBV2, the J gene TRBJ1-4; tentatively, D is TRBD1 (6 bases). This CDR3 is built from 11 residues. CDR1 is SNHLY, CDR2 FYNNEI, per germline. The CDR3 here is CASEDLGTRIF. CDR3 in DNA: TGTGCCAGCGAAGACCTGGGGACACGGATTTTT. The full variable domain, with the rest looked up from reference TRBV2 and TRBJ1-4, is EPEVTQTPSHQVTQMGQEVILRCVPISNHLYFYWYRQILGQKVEFLVSFYNNEISEKSEIFDDQFSVERPDGSNFTLKIRSTKLEDSAMYFCASEDLGTRIFGSGTQLSVL.

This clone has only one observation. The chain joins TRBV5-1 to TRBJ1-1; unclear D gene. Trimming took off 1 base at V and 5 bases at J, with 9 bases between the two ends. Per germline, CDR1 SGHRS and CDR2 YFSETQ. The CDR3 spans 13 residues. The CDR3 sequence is CASSLWSGTEAFF. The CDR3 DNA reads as TGCGCCAGCAGCTTGTGGAGCGGGACTGAAGCTTTCTTT.

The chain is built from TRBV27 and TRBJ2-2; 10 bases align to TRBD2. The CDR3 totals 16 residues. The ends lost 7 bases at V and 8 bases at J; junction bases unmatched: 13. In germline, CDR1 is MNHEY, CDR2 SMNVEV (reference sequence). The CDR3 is CASKPYVAGGAGELFF. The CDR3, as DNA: TGTGCCAGCAAACCCTATGTAGCGGGAGGAGCTGGGGAGCTGTTTTTT.

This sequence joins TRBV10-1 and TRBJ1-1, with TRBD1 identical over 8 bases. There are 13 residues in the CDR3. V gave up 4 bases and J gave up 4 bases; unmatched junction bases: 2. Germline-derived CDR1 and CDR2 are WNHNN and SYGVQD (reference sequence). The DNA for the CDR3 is TGCGCCAGCAGTGGAACAGGGGGCACTGAAGCTTTCTTT. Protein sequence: CASSGTGGTEAFF.

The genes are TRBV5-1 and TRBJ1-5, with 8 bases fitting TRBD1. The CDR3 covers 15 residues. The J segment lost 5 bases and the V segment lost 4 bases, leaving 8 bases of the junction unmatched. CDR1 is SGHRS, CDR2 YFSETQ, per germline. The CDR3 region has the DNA TGCGCCAGCAGCCTATCGGGACAGGACCATCAGCCCCAGCATTTT. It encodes CASSLSGQDHQPQHF.

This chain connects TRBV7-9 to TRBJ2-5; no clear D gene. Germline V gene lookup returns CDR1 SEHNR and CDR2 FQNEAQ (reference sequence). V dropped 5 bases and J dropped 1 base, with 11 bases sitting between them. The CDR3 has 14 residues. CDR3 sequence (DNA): TGTGCCAGCAGCACCAAAGCGCCCCAAGAGACCCAGTACTTC. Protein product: CASSTKAPQETQYF.

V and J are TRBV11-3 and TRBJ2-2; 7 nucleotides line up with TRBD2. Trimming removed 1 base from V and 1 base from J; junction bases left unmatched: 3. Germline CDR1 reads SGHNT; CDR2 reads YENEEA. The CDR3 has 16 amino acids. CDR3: CASSLVGTKNTGELFF. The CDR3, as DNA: TGTGCCAGCAGCTTAGTAGGGACTAAGAACACCGGGGAGCTGTTTTTT.

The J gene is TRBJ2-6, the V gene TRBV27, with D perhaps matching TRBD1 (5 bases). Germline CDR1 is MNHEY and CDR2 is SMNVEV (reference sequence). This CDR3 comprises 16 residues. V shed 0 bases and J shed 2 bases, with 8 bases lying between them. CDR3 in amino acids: CASSLSTRAGANVLTF. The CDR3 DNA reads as TGTGCCAGCAGTTTATCGACCAGGGCTGGGGCCAACGTCCTGACTTTC.

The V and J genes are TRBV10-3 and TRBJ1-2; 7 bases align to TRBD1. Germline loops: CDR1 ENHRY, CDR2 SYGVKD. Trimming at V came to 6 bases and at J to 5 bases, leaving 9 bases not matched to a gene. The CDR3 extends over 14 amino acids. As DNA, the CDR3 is TGTGCCATCAGGGGGGACAGAGAAGGATATGGCTACACCTTC. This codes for CAIRGDREGYGYTF.

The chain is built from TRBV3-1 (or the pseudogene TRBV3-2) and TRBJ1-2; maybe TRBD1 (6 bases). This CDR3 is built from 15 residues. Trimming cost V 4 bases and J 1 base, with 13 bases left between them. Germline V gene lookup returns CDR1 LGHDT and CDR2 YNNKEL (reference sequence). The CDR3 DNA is TGTGCCAGCAGCCTACAGTCAGGGGATAACTATGGCTACACCTTC. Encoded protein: CASSLQSGDNYGYTF.

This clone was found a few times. The CDR3 is CASSYSGWGNQPQHF. In nucleotides, the CDR3 is TGTGCCAGCAGTTACTCGGGCTGGGGCAATCAGCCCCAGCATTTT. This rearrangement joins TRBV6-5 to TRBJ1-5; no definite D call. There are 15 residues in the CDR3. V gave up 0 bases and J gave up 2 bases, with 8 bases separating them. Germline V gene sequence: CDR1 MNHEY, CDR2 SVGAGI.